Shown below are 26 T cell receptor beta chains from a single sample sequenced in a study of cytomegalovirus exposure and HLA in healthy donors. Vbeta (60) and Jbeta (13) primers were used in the PCR. Using immunoSEQ multiplex PCR, the repertoire was profiled, and TCRdb retains in-frame clones only, with some absent. The data show tens of thousands of clones, about 90% seen once. Material for sequencing was PBMCs. The receptor source for this set is a man aged 18-30 years in good health and CMV-seronegative.

Note on this clone: The junction does not match germline at one end; this may be a read error. CDR3 bases: TGTGCCTGGAGTGTCAGCAACAGGTGGCATTTT. Translation: CAWSVSNRWHF. The rearrangement joins TRBV30 to TRBJ1-3, with a weak D call TRBD1 (5 bases). The CDR3 spans 11 residues. Germline V lookup: CDR1 GTSNPN, CDR2 SVGIG (reference sequence).

The chain is built from TRBV19 and TRBJ2-5; 10 nucleotides agree with TRBD1. This CDR3 is 12 amino acids long. V shed 5 bases, J shed 8 bases, and the junction held 2 bases outside the gene matches. CDR1 is LNHDA and CDR2 is SQIVND in the germline V gene (reference sequence). The DNA of the CDR3 is TGTGCCAGTAGTGGGACAGGGGTCACCCAGTACTTC. Protein sequence: CASSGTGVTQYF.

The chain joins TRBV6-5 to TRBJ2-1, with 7 bases fitting TRBD1. Germline V lookup: CDR1 MNHEY, CDR2 SVGAGI. The CDR3 is 15 residues long. V lost 2 bases and J lost 4; bases outside the gene matches: 5. Here the CDR3 reads CASSYAWDSYNEQFF. In DNA form, the CDR3 reads TGTGCCAGCAGTTACGCATGGGACAGTTACAATGAGCAGTTCTTC.

CDR3 loop: CASSFYSGRANEQFF. The DNA of the CDR3 is TGTGCCAGCAGTTTTTATAGCGGGAGGGCCAATGAGCAGTTCTTC. The chain is built from TRBV27 and TRBJ2-1, with 11 bases identical to TRBD2. The V segment lost 3 bases and the J segment 6 bases; nucleotides outside the gene matches: 4. CDR1 and CDR2 (germline): MNHEY, SMNVEV (reference sequence). The CDR3 is made up of 15 amino acids.

This clone was detected once. V gene TRBV18 combines with J gene TRBJ1-3, with unresolved D. The germline V and J ends were trimmed by 3 bases and 7 bases, with 4 bases remaining between them. CDR1 KGHSH and CDR2 LQKENI come from the germline V gene. CDR3 length: 11 residues. The CDR3 here is CASSPGNTIYF. The CDR3 DNA sequence: TGTGCCAGCTCACCCGGGAACACCATATATTTT.

The table lists this clone with a few counts. V is TRBV5-1 and J is TRBJ1-2, with D perhaps matching TRBD1 (6 bases). The V end lost 4 bases, the J end lost 8 bases, and 21 bases lay between the germline ends. CDR3 length: 15 residues. In germline, CDR1 is SGHRS, CDR2 YFSETQ. The CDR3 nucleotides read TGCGCCAGCAGCCCTTCCACAGGGAGTAGTTCGGGCTACACCTTC. As protein: CASSPSTGSSSGYTF.

The gene calls are TRBV28 and TRBJ1-1, with TRBD1 identical over 7 bases. This CDR3 is 12 amino acids long. V dropped 6 bases and J dropped 5; count of bases not matched to a gene: 3. Germline V gene lookup returns CDR1 MDHEN and CDR2 SYDVKM. The CDR3 nucleotides read TGTGCCAGCAGCACAGGGGCGACTGAAGCTTTCTTT. Its protein is CASSTGATEAFF. Full variable domain (missing parts from reference TRBV28 and TRBJ1-1): DVKVTQSSRYLVKRTGEKVFLECVQDMDHENMFWYRQDPGLGLRLIYFSYDVKMKEKGDIPEGYSVSREKKERFSLILESASTNQTSMYLCASSTGATEAFFGQGTRLTVV.

This sequence joins TRBV10-3 and TRBJ1-4, with D unresolved. This CDR3 has 14 amino acids. V was cut by 10 bases and J by 8 bases, with 20 bases left in between. Looked up from germline, CDR1 is ENHRY and CDR2 is SYGVKD. CDR3 in amino acids: CATAELPRGEKLFF. The CDR3 DNA follows: TGTGCCACCGCGGAGCTCCCCAGAGGGGAAAAACTGTTTTTT.

CDR3 amino acids: CATGAGSPHNEQFF. Here the CDR3 DNA reads TGTGCCACCGGAGCGGGATCCCCACACAATGAGCAGTTCTTC. The chain is built from TRBV28 and TRBJ2-1; 7 nucleotides match TRBD2. Germline V lookup: CDR1 MDHEN, CDR2 SYDVKM. The J segment lost 5 bases and the V segment lost 10 bases, leaving 11 bases of the junction unmatched. The CDR3 totals 14 residues.

This chain links TRBV6-1 with TRBJ2-4, with a weak D call TRBD1 (6 bases). Germline assignment: CDR1 MNHNS and CDR2 SASEGT. V lost 4 bases, J lost 3 bases, and 16 bases lay in between. The CDR3 loop spans 16 amino acids. The CDR3 reads CASSVTGRLVKNIQYF. CDR3 nucleotides: TGTGCCAGCAGTGTAACAGGGCGACTTGTCAAAAACATTCAGTACTTC.

This clone was seen only a few times. This chain links TRBV4-1 with TRBJ2-7; D is perhaps TRBD1 (6 bases). Trimming pared 1 base from V and 2 bases from J, leaving 15 bases between. Looked up from germline, CDR1 is MGHRA and CDR2 is YSYEKL. The CDR3 covers 16 residues. The CDR3 DNA reads TGCGCCAGCAGCCAAGCCGCGCGGACAGACACCTACGAGCAGTACTTC. Translated: CASSQAARTDTYEQYF.

The chain has TRBV27 and TRBJ2-2, with 8 bases aligning to TRBD2. V dropped 2 bases and J dropped 0; count of bases not matched to a gene: 5. The CDR3 sequence is 17 residues long. CDR1 and CDR2 (germline): MNHEY, SMNVEV (reference sequence). CDR3 sequence reads: CASSLAGGASNTGELFF. CDR3 DNA: TGTGCCAGCAGTTTAGCGGGGGGCGCATCGAACACCGGGGAGCTGTTTTTT.

The rearrangement links TRBV7-9 to TRBJ2-5; TRBD1 might be the D (5 bases). The CDR3 loop spans 14 amino acids. Trimming shortened V by 3 bases and J by 5 bases, and 13 bases separated the two germline ends. Germline V gene data show CDR1 as SEHNR and CDR2 as FQNEAQ (reference sequence). CDR3 amino acids: CASSFGAVGETQYF. The CDR3 DNA is TGTGCCAGCAGCTTTGGGGCAGTCGGCGAGACCCAGTACTTC.

The chain uses TRBV9 and TRBJ1-1; TRBD1 aligns across 7 bases. Unmatched junction bases numbered 5, after V lost 3 bases and J lost 0 bases. The germline CDR1 and CDR2 sequences are SGDLS and YYNGEE. The CDR3 has 15 amino acids. CDR3: CASSAGQPMNTEAFF. Written as DNA, the CDR3 is TGTGCCAGCAGCGCGGGACAGCCTATGAACACTGAAGCTTTCTTT. Supplemented by reference TRBV9 and TRBJ1-1, the full variable domain reads DSGVTQTPKHLITATGQRVTLRCSPRSGDLSVYWYQQSLDQGLQFLIQYYNGEERAKGNILERFSAQQFPDLHSELNLSSLELGDSALYFCASSAGQPMNTEAFFGQGTRLTVV.

This clone was seen just once. The V call is TRBV7-2, the J call TRBJ2-1; 9 bases agree with TRBD1. Germline trimming cut 5 bases from V and 0 bases from J; bases unmatched to any gene: 11. The CDR3 is 18 amino acids. CDR1 and CDR2 (germline): SGHTA, FQGNSA. The CDR3 spells CASSPRGQGASSYNEQFF. CDR3 bases: TGTGCCAGCAGCCCCCGGGGACAGGGAGCCTCCTCCTACAATGAGCAGTTCTTC.

This rearrangement joins TRBV27 to TRBJ2-3; 12 bases align to TRBD2. Germline V gives CDR1 MNHEY, CDR2 SMNVEV (reference sequence). The CDR3 extends over 18 amino acids. Trimming cost V 2 bases and J 2 bases; bases outside gene matches: 8. The CDR3 bases are TGTGCCAGCAGTTTAATGACTAGCGGGAGCCTCCCCACAGATACGCAGTATTTT. Residues: CASSLMTSGSLPTDTQYF.

The chain joins TRBV20-1 to TRBJ1-2, with D uncertain. The CDR3 runs to 10 residues. The germline V and J ends were trimmed by 5 bases and 6 bases, with 7 bases remaining between them. Germline-derived CDR1 and CDR2 are DFQATT and SNEGSKA (reference sequence). The CDR3 is CSAQRDGYTF. CDR3 DNA: TGCAGTGCTCAACGCGATGGCTACACCTTC.

This chain joins TRBV5-5 and TRBJ1-1; 8 bases are a match to TRBD1. Germline V lookup: CDR1 SGHKS, CDR2 YYEKEE (reference sequence). J gave up 0 bases and V 4 bases, and 2 bases lay outside the gene matches. CDR3 length: 14 residues. This chain's CDR3 is CASSPGQVNTEAFF. The CDR3 bases are TGTGCCAGCAGCCCGGGACAGGTGAACACTGAAGCTTTCTTT.

The chain uses TRBV9 and TRBJ2-2, with D unresolved. Germline V lookup: CDR1 SGDLS, CDR2 YYNGEE. CDR3 length: 14 amino acids. V was clipped by 0 bases and J by 4 bases, with 7 bases between them. The CDR3 DNA reads TGTGCCAGCAGCGTAGGGCCAAGCACCGGGGAGCTGTTTTTT. Its protein is CASSVGPSTGELFF.

Of note for this clone: Different DNA sequences within this sample yield the same CDR3. This chain uses TRBV4-1 with TRBJ2-7; TRBD1 is a possible D gene (6 bases). Germline lookup yields CDR1 MGHRA and CDR2 YSYEKL. Trimming removed 2 bases at V and 4 bases at J, with 9 bases between. CDR3 length equals 13 residues. DNA for the CDR3: TGCGCCAGCAGCCAAAATAGGGGGTACGAGCAGTACTTC. Its translation: CASSQNRGYEQYF.

This chain joins TRBV5-6 and TRBJ2-4; D may be TRBD2 (7 bases). With 4 bases removed from V and 8 bases from J, the gap between germline ends came to 19 bases. The CDR3 loop spans 15 amino acids. Per the germline V gene, CDR1 is SGHDT and CDR2 is YYEEEE. Here the CDR3 reads CASSRGGLNSYIQYF. The CDR3 DNA is TGTGCCAGCAGCAGGGGGGGGTTGAATTCGTACATTCAGTACTTC.

V is TRBV7-8 and J is TRBJ2-7, with TRBD1 matching over 9 bases. The CDR3 runs to 15 residues. Germline CDR1 is SGHVS and CDR2 is FQNEAQ. The V and J ends lost 0 bases and 6 bases, in that order; junction bases with no gene match: 6. This CDR3 reads CASSLAGTGRGEQYF. DNA for the CDR3: TGTGCCAGCAGCTTAGCCGGGACAGGGCGGGGCGAGCAGTACTTC.

With regard to this clone: Mismatch with germline at one junction end may stem from a read error. The chain carries TRBV28 and TRBJ1-5; D gene unclear. The length of the CDR3 is 12 residues. Germline V CDR1 and CDR2: MDHEN, SYDVKM. This chain's CDR3 is CASRSSNQPRHF. The CDR3 DNA reads TGTGCCAGCAGGTCTAGCAATCAGCCCCGGCATTTT.

The chain combines TRBV28 with TRBJ2-1; 10 bases are a match to TRBD2. The CDR3 has 17 residues. V dropped 4 bases and J dropped 5; count of bases not matched to a gene: 11. Germline CDR1 reads MDHEN; CDR2 reads SYDVKM. In DNA form, the CDR3 reads TGTGCCAGCAGTTCTGGGGCGGGACTAGCGACAAACAATGAGCAGTTCTTC. This encodes CASSSGAGLATNNEQFF. Drawing the rest from reference TRBV28 and TRBJ2-1, the complete variable domain is DVKVTQSSRYLVKRTGEKVFLECVQDMDHENMFWYRQDPGLGLRLIYFSYDVKMKEKGDIPEGYSVSREKKERFSLILESASTNQTSMYLCASSSGAGLATNNEQFFGPGTRLTVL.

This clone was observed a few times. The V and J genes are TRBV5-4 and TRBJ2-4; D may be TRBD2 (8 bases). CDR1 and CDR2 from the germline V gene are SGHNT and YYREEE (reference sequence). V lost 3 bases and J lost 4, with 14 bases in between. CDR3 size: 15 residues. This CDR3 reads CASSSGGTVKNIQYF. In DNA, the CDR3 is TGTGCCAGCAGCTCGGGGGGGACAGTAAAAAACATTCAGTACTTC.

The chain combines TRBV28 with TRBJ1-1, with no clear D. With 3 bases removed from V and 1 base from J, the gap between germline ends came to 9 bases. Looked up from germline, CDR1 is MDHEN and CDR2 is SYDVKM. The CDR3 is 14 residues long. The CDR3 protein is CASSFTFRNTEAFF. In nucleotides, the CDR3 is TGTGCCAGCAGTTTTACTTTCCGGAACACTGAAGCTTTCTTT.